The rows below give T cell receptor beta chains drawn from one sample of a study of siplizumab effects on memory and regulatory T cells. Data came from immunoSEQ multiplex PCR; TCRdb stores just in-frame clones and leaves some out. The sample records roughly 93,000 clones, over 90% being singletons. Sequencing used non-Treg CD4+ T cells sorted from blood. The receptors shown here come from a human donor in good health. Each CDR3 is given with its conserved first and last residue. D genes are given only for firm matches. The size of a clone is reported for some rows only, either as once, few or many, or as a class for expanded clones.

CDR3: CASNDVAGRLNTEAFF; DNA: TGTGCCAGCAACGACGTGGCAGGCAGGTTGAACACTGAAGCTTTCTTT; J: TRBJ1-1; D: NA; size: NA; V: TRBV5-4
CDR3: CASSSEWAEAFF; DNA: TGTGCCAGCAGTTCTGAATGGGCTGAAGCTTTCTTT; J: TRBJ1-1; D: NA; size: NA; V: TRBV28
CDR3: CASRAFTSGTDTQYF; DNA: TGCGCCAGCAGAGCGTTTACTAGCGGCACAGATACGCAGTATTTT; J: TRBJ2-3; D: TRBD2; size: NA; V: TRBV5-1
CDR3: CASSLEGVSDTQYF; DNA: TGTGCCAGCAGCTTGGAGGGAGTGTCAGATACGCAGTATTTT; J: TRBJ2-3; D: NA; size: NA; V: TRBV5-6
CDR3: CASSGGSHSNQPQHF; DNA: TGTGCCAGCAGTGGTGGGAGCCATAGCAATCAGCCCCAGCATTTT; J: TRBJ1-5; D: NA; size: NA; V: TRBV6-1
CDR3: CASSLIRHIQYF; DNA: TGTGCCAGCAGTTTAATCCGACACATTCAGTACTTC; J: TRBJ2-4; D: NA; size: NA; V: TRBV28
CDR3: CASRMGQHRETQYF; DNA: TGTGCCAGCAGGATGGGACAGCACAGGGAGACCCAGTACTTC; J: TRBJ2-5; D: TRBD1; size: NA; V: TRBV6-6
CDR3: CASSLDRGGHEAFF; DNA: TGTGCCAGCAGCCTTGACAGGGGCGGACATGAAGCTTTCTTT; J: TRBJ1-1; D: TRBD1; size: NA; V: TRBV7-9
CDR3: CAIRSVRENEQFF; DNA: TGTGCCATCAGGTCCGTGAGGGAGAATGAGCAGTTCTTC; J: TRBJ2-1; D: NA; size: NA; V: TRBV10-3
CDR3: CASSFSHPAYEQYF; DNA: TGTGCCAGCAGCTTTTCTCACCCAGCCTACGAGCAGTACTTC; J: TRBJ2-7; D: NA; size: NA; V: TRBV11-2
CDR3: CASSGVEGSNQPQHF; DNA: TGTGCCAGCAGCGGCGTTGAGGGAAGCAATCAGCCCCAGCATTTT; J: TRBJ1-5; D: NA; size: NA; V: TRBV5-5
CDR3: CASSLERGTEAFF; DNA: TGTGCCAGCAGCCTAGAAAGAGGGACTGAAGCTTTCTTT; J: TRBJ1-1; D: NA; size: NA; V: TRBV6-1
CDR3: CASSSLLAGPKNEQFF; DNA: TGTGCCAGCAGCTCCTTGCTGGCAGGGCCCAAGAATGAGCAGTTCTTC; J: TRBJ2-1; D: NA; size: NA; V: TRBV7-9
CDR3: CASSYTEDTEAFF; DNA: TGTGCCAGCAGCTACACCGAGGACACTGAAGCTTTCTTT; J: TRBJ1-1; D: NA; size: NA; V: TRBV28
CDR3: CASSDLGTGDYEQYF; DNA: TGTGCCAGCAGCGATCTTGGGACAGGAGATTACGAGCAGTACTTC; J: TRBJ2-7; D: TRBD1; size: NA; V: TRBV25-1
CDR3: CASRPQGGQPQHF; DNA: TGTGCCAGCAGGCCACAGGGGGGTCAGCCCCAGCATTTT; J: TRBJ1-5; D: TRBD1; size: once; V: TRBV2
CDR3: CASSLLAGLGEQYF; DNA: TGTGCCAGCAGTCTACTAGCGGGACTGGGAGAGCAGTACTTC; J: TRBJ2-7; D: TRBD2; size: NA; V: TRBV6-5
CDR3: CASSIERRDQFF; DNA: TGCGCCAGCAGCATAGAGCGTAGGGATCAGTTCTTC; J: TRBJ2-1; D: NA; size: NA; V: TRBV5-1
CDR3: CASSRAGEKLFF; DNA: TGTGCCAGCAGCAGGGCTGGAGAAAAACTGTTTTTT; J: TRBJ1-4; D: NA; size: NA; V: TRBV2
CDR3: CAIRGDRDPLEQYF; DNA: TGTGCCATACGGGGGGACAGGGACCCCCTGGAGCAGTACTTC; J: TRBJ2-7; D: TRBD1; size: NA; V: TRBV11-2
CDR3: CASQIDRGRNSPLHF; DNA: TGTGCCAGCCAAATCGACCGGGGTCGTAATTCACCCCTCCACTTT; J: TRBJ1-6; D: NA; size: NA; V: TRBV27
CDR3: CASTSRPGGPGYTF; DNA: TGTGCCAGCACCTCACGGCCAGGGGGGCCCGGCTACACCTTC; J: TRBJ1-2; D: TRBD1; size: NA; V: TRBV28
CDR3: CASSETGRTDTQYF; DNA: TGTGCCAGCAGTGAGACAGGGAGAACAGATACGCAGTATTTT; J: TRBJ2-3; D: TRBD1; size: NA; V: TRBV27
CDR3: CASSTALGNEQFF; DNA: TGTGCCAGTAGTACCGCTTTGGGCAATGAGCAGTTCTTC; J: TRBJ2-1; D: NA; size: NA; V: TRBV19
CDR3: CASSIGPVQKAQHF; DNA: TGTGCCAGTAGTATAGGTCCGGTTCAAAAGGCCCAGCATTTT; J: TRBJ1-5; D: NA; size: NA; V: TRBV19
CDR3: CAFDQGAGQPQHF; DNA: TGTGCCTTTGATCAGGGGGCAGGGCAGCCCCAGCATTTT; J: TRBJ1-5; D: TRBD1; size: NA; V: TRBV30